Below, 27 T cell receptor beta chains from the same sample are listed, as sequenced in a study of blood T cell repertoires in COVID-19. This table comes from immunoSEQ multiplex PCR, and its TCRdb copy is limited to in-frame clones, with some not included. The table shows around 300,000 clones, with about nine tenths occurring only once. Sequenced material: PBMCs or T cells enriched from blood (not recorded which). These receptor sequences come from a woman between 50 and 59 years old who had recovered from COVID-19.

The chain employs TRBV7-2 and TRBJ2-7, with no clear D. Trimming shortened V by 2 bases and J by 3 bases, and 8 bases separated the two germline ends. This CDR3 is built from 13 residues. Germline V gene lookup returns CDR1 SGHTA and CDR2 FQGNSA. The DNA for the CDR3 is TGTGCCAGCAGCTTATGGAGTAGCTACGAGCAGTACTTC. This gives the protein CASSLWSSYEQYF.

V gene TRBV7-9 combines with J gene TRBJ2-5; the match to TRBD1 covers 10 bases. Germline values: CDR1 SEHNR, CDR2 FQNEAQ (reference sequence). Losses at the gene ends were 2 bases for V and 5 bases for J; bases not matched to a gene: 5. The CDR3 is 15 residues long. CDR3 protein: CASSLRGDRGETQYF. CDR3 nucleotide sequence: TGTGCCAGCAGCTTAAGGGGGGACAGGGGTGAGACCCAGTACTTC.

The CDR3 sequence: CASRTTETQYF. The CDR3, as DNA: TGTGCCAGCCGGACTACAGAGACCCAGTACTTC. The chain carries TRBV28 and TRBJ2-5; TRBD2 might be the D (6 bases). This CDR3 has 11 residues. V dropped 8 bases and J dropped 4 bases, with 8 bases sitting between them. The germline V gene encodes CDR1 MDHEN and CDR2 SYDVKM.

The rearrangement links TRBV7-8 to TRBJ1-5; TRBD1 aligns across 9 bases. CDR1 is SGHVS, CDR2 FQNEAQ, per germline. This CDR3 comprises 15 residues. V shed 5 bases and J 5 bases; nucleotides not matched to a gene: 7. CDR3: CASSNYGTGHQPQHF. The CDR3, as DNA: TGTGCCAGCAGCAACTACGGGACAGGGCATCAGCCCCAGCATTTT.

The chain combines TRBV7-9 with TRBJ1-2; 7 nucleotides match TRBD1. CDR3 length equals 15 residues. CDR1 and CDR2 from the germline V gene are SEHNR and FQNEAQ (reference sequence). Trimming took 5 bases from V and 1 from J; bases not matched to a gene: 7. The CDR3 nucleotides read TGTGCCAGCAGCCCCAGACAGGGTATTAACTATGGCTACACCTTC. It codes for CASSPRQGINYGYTF.

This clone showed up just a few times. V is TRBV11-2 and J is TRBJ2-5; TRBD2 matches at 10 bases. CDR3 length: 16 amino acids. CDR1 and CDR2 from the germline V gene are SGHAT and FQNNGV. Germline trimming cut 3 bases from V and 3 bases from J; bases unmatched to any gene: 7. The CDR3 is CASSFVHGLAEETQYF. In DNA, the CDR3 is TGTGCCAGCAGCTTTGTACACGGACTAGCGGAAGAGACCCAGTACTTC.

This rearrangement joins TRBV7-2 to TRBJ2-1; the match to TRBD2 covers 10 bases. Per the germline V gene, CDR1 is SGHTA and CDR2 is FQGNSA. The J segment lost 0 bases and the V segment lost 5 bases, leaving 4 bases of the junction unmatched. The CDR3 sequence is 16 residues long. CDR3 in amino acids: CASSRTSGSSYNEQFF. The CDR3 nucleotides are TGTGCCAGCAGCCGGACTAGCGGATCCTCCTACAATGAGCAGTTCTTC.

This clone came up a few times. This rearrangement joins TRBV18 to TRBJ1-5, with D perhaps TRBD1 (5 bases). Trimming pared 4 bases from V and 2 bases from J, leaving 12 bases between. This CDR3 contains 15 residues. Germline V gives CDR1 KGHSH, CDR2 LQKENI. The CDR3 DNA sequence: TGTGCCAGCTCACAAGGGGCACAGGGCAATCAGCCCCAGCATTTT. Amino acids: CASSQGAQGNQPQHF. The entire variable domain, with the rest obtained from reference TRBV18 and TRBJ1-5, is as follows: NAGVMQNPRHLVRRRGQEARLRCSPMKGHSHVYWYRQLPEEGLKFMVYLQKENIIDESGMPKERFSAEFPKEGPSILRIQQVVRGDSAAYFCASSQGAQGNQPQHFGDGTRLSIL.

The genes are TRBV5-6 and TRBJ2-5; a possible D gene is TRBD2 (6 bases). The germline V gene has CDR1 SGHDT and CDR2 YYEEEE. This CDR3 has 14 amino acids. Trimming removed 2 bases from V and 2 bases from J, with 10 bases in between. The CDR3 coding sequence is TGTGCCAGCAGCTTCTACGGAGGGCAAGAGACCCAGTACTTC. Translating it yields CASSFYGGQETQYF.

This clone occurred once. The CDR3 DNA is TGTGCCAGTAGTATAGTCAGCGGAGGTTACTACGAGCAGTACTTC. It yields the protein CASSIVSGGYYEQYF. V is TRBV19 and J is TRBJ2-7; weak D call: TRBD2 (5 bases). Germline CDR1 LNHDA, CDR2 SQIVND (reference sequence). Trimming took 1 base from V and 3 from J, leaving 13 bases between them. This CDR3 contains 15 residues.

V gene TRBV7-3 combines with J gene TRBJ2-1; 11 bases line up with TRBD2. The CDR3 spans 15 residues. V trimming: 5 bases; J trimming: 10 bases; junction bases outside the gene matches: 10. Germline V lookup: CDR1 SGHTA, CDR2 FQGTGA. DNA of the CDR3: TGTGCCAGCAGCGCAACTAGCGGGAGCGCTGGCGAGCAGTTCTTC. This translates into CASSATSGSAGEQFF.

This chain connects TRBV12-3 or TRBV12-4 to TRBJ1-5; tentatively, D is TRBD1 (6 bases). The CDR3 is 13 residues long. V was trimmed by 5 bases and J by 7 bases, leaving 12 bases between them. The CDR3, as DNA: TGTGCCAGCAGTGCAAGACAGGTACAGCCCCAGCATTTT. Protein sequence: CASSARQVQPQHF.

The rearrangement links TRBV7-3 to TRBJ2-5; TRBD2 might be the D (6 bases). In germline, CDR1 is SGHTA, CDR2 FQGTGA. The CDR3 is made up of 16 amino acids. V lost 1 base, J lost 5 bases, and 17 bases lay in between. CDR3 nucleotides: TGTGCCAGCAGCTTAAACAGTGGGGGGACGAGCGAGACCCAGTACTTC. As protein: CASSLNSGGTSETQYF. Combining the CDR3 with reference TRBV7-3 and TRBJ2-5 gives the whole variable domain GAGVSQTPSNKVTEKGKYVELRCDPISGHTALYWYRQSLGQGPEFLIYFQGTGAADDSGLPNDRFFAVRPEGSVSTLKIQRTERGDSAVYLCASSLNSGGTSETQYFGPGTRLLVL.

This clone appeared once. The CDR3 DNA sequence: TGCAGTGCTAGTCACCAAGCGGAGGCCTACGAGCAGTACTTC. Its protein is CSASHQAEAYEQYF. This chain uses TRBV20-1 with TRBJ2-7; D possibly corresponds to TRBD2 (5 bases). The CDR3 is 14 amino acids. Trimming stripped 3 bases from V and 2 bases from J, with 14 bases between. Germline V CDR1 and CDR2: DFQATT, SNEGSKA (reference sequence).

The CDR3 is CAWWVYGVRGFNTEAFF. The CDR3 coding sequence is TGTGCCTGGTGGGTTTATGGGGTGAGAGGGTTTAACACTGAAGCTTTCTTT. The chain combines TRBV30 with TRBJ1-1, with unresolved D. Germline CDR1 is GTSNPN and CDR2 is SVGIG (reference sequence). V was shortened by 5 bases and J by 2 bases, with 24 bases between the two germline ends. The CDR3 consists of 17 residues.

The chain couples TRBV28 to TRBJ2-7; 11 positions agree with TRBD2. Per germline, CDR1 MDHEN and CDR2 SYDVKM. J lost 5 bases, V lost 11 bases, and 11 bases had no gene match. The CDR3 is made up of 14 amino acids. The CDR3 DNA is TGTGCCGTCAAAACTAGCGGGAGTCTGGACGAGCAGTACTTC. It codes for CAVKTSGSLDEQYF.

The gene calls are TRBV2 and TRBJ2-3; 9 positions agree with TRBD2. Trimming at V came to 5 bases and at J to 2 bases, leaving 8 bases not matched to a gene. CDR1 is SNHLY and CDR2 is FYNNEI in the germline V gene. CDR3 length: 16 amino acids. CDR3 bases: TGTGCCAGCAGTAAGACTAGCGGATTTATCACAGATACGCAGTATTTT. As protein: CASSKTSGFITDTQYF.

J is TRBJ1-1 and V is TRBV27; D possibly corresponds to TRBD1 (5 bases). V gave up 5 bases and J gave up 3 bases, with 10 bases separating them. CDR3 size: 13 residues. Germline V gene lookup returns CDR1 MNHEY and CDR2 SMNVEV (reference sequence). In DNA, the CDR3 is TGTGCCAGCAGTCGCCGCAGGGACACTGAAGCTTTCTTT. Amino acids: CASSRRRDTEAFF.

CDR3 protein: CASSLGQGPTEAFF. CDR3 nucleotides: TGTGCCAGCAGCTTAGGTCAGGGGCCCACTGAAGCTTTCTTT. The chain recombines TRBV7-3 with TRBJ1-1, with D maybe TRBD1 (6 bases). Between the trimmed V and J ends, which lost 2 bases and 4 bases, there was a span of 11 bases. The germline V gene encodes CDR1 SGHTA and CDR2 FQGTGA. CDR3 size: 14 residues.

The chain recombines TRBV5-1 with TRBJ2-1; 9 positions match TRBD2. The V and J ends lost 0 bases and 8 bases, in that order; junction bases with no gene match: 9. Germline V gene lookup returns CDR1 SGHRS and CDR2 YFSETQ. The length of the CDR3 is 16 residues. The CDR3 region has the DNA TGCGCCAGCAGCTTGGCAGGCGGGAGGGAAGCGGATGAGCAGTTCTTC. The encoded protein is CASSLAGGREADEQFF.

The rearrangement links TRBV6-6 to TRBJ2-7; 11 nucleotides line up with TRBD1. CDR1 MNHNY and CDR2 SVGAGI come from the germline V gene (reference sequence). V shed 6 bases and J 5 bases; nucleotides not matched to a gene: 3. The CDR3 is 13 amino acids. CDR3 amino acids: CASRGGQGDEQYF. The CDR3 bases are TGTGCCAGCAGAGGGGGACAGGGGGACGAGCAGTACTTC.

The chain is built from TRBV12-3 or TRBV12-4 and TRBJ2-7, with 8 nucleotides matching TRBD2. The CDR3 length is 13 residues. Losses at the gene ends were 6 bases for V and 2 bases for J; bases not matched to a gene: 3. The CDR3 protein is CASRRREAYEQYF. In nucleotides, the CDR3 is TGTGCCAGCAGGAGGCGGGAGGCCTACGAGCAGTACTTC.

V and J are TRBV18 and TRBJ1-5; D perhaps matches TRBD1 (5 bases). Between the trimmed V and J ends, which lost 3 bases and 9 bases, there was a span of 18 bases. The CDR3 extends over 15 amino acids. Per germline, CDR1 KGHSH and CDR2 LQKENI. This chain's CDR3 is CASSPSQSQGLPQHF. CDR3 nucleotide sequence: TGTGCCAGCTCACCGTCTCAGTCCCAGGGTCTGCCCCAGCATTTT.

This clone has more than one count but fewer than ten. DNA for the CDR3: TGTGCCAGCAGTAAAGACAGGGGGCCGGAAGAAAAACTGTTTTTT. It translates to CASSKDRGPEEKLFF. The V and J genes are TRBV28 and TRBJ1-4, with 10 bases fitting TRBD1. Germline-derived CDR1 and CDR2 are MDHEN and SYDVKM. CDR3 length: 15 residues. V lost 5 bases, J lost 8 bases, and 8 bases stayed unmatched. Full variable domain (rest looked up from reference TRBV28 and TRBJ1-4): DVKVTQSSRYLVKRTGEKVFLECVQDMDHENMFWYRQDPGLGLRLIYFSYDVKMKEKGDIPEGYSVSREKKERFSLILESASTNQTSMYLCASSKDRGPEEKLFFGSGTQLSVL.

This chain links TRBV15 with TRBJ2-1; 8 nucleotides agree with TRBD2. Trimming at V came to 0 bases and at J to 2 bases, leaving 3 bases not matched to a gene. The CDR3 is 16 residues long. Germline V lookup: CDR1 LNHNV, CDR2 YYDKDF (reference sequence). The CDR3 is CATSREGGRTYNEQFF. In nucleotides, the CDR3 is TGTGCCACCAGCAGAGAAGGCGGGAGGACCTACAATGAGCAGTTCTTC.

This chain's CDR3 is CSAGGTTEAFF. The CDR3 DNA is TGCAGTGCGGGGGGGACCACTGAAGCTTTCTTT. The chain employs TRBV20-1 and TRBJ1-1, with TRBD1 as a possible D gene (5 bases). Germline V gene lookup returns CDR1 DFQATT and CDR2 SNEGSKA (reference sequence). The V and J ends lost 6 bases and 4 bases respectively, with 9 bases between them. The CDR3 extends over 11 amino acids.

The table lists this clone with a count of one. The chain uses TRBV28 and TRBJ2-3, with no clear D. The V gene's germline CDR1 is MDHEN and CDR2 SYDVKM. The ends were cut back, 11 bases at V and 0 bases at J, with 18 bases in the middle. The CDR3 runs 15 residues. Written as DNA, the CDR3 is TGTGCCGGTCAAAGCGCTACCTGGAGCACAGATACGCAGTATTTT. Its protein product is CAGQSATWSTDTQYF.